The 19 T cell receptor beta chains in this list originate from one sample, sequenced in a study of T cell responses to AZD1222 COVID-19 vaccine. Data came from immunoSEQ multiplex PCR; TCRdb stores just in-frame clones and leaves some out. The sample carries around 150,000 clones, about nine tenths recorded once. Sequencing was performed on peripheral blood, taken 28 days after the second AZD1222 dose. Receptors originate from an adult who received the AZD1222 COVID-19 vaccine.

The chain has TRBV13 and TRBJ2-1, with D uncertain. CDR1 PRHDT and CDR2 FYEKMQ come from the germline V gene (reference sequence). V lost 4 bases and J lost 0, with 10 bases in between. There are 15 residues in the CDR3. CDR3 region: CASSSGAISYNEQFF. The DNA of the CDR3 is TGTGCCAGCAGCTCCGGTGCCATCTCCTACAATGAGCAGTTCTTC.

The chain couples TRBV11-2 to TRBJ2-1, with TRBD2 matching 9 bases. Trimming cost V 5 bases and J 6 bases; bases outside gene matches: 8. Germline CDR1 and CDR2: SGHAT and FQNNGV. This CDR3 contains 15 residues. The CDR3 loop reads CASSLLSGRSNEQFF. The DNA of the CDR3 is TGTGCCAGCAGCCTCCTCAGCGGGAGGTCCAATGAGCAGTTCTTC.

The rearrangement links TRBV5-1 to TRBJ1-1; tentative D call: TRBD1 (5 bases). CDR1 and CDR2 from the germline V gene are SGHRS and YFSETQ. Trimming shortened V by 2 bases and J by 3 bases, and 14 bases separated the two germline ends. The CDR3 is 15 amino acids. The CDR3 sequence is CASSFFREGDTEAFF. DNA of the CDR3: TGCGCCAGCAGCTTCTTTAGGGAAGGGGACACTGAAGCTTTCTTT.

As for this clone: The junction does not match germline at one end; this may be a read error. The chain combines TRBV19 with TRBJ2-2, with D maybe TRBD1 (6 bases). The CDR3 totals 15 residues. Germline V CDR1 and CDR2: LNHDA, SQIVND (reference sequence). CDR3 nucleotide sequence: TGTGCCAGTAGGATAGACAGGTTGAGTACCGGGGAGCTGTTTTTT. Residues: CASRIDRLSTGELFF.

This clone has just a few counts. The chain uses TRBV6-5 and TRBJ1-2, with TRBD1 identical over 8 bases. The CDR3 is made up of 14 amino acids. V lost 7 bases to trimming and J lost 5 bases; unmatched junction nucleotides: 9. CDR1 is MNHEY and CDR2 is SVGAGI in the germline V gene. CDR3 bases: TGTGCCAGCATGTCAGGGGGCGCTATATATGGCTACACCTTC. Its protein is CASMSGGAIYGYTF.

This clone was detected only once. This probably arose from a read error, given a far larger clone one base away. The rearrangement joins TRBV25-1 to TRBJ1-1; a possible D gene is TRBD1 (5 bases). CDR1 is MGHDK and CDR2 is SYGVNS in the germline V gene. Deletions cut 6 bases from V and 1 base from J, with 9 bases between. This CDR3 has 13 amino acids. CDR3 region: CASSSGGNTEAFF. CDR3 DNA: TGTGCCAGCAGCTCGGGGGGGAACACTGAAGCTTTCTTT.

The chain joins TRBV5-1 to TRBJ2-1, with a tentative D call TRBD2 (5 bases). This CDR3 has 13 amino acids. Germline V gene sequence: CDR1 SGHRS, CDR2 YFSETQ. V was shortened by 7 bases and J by 2 bases, with 10 bases between the two germline ends. CDR3 loop: CASGSVTYNEQFF. Here the CDR3 DNA reads TGCGCCAGCGGTAGCGTCACCTACAATGAGCAGTTCTTC.

The genes are TRBV14 and TRBJ2-3; D possibly matches TRBD1 or TRBD2 (5 bases each). V lost 5 bases, J lost 4 bases, and 13 bases lay in between. The germline gives CDR1 SGHDN, CDR2 FVKESK. CDR3 length: 14 amino acids. The CDR3 region is CASSYLLGADTQYF. The DNA of the CDR3 is TGTGCCAGCAGCTATCTGCTGGGGGCAGATACGCAGTATTTT.

The V and J genes are TRBV12-3 or TRBV12-4 and TRBJ1-3; no reliable D call. V was cut by 8 bases and J by 1 base, with 9 bases left in between. This CDR3 has 13 amino acids. The CDR3 spells CASSTRSGNTIYF. The CDR3, as DNA: TGTGCCAGCTCGACCAGGTCTGGAAACACCATATATTTT.

This sequence joins TRBV7-9 and TRBJ2-2; 14 positions match TRBD2. Per the germline V gene, CDR1 is SEHNR and CDR2 is FQNEAQ (reference sequence). The V gene end was trimmed by 0 bases and the J gene end by 7 bases; junction bases not matched to a gene: 4. CDR3 length: 17 amino acids. In nucleotides, the CDR3 is TGTGCCAGCAGCTTAGCGGGGACTAGCGGGAGCGTCGGGGAGCTGTTTTTT. Protein: CASSLAGTSGSVGELFF.

This chain uses TRBV7-8 with TRBJ1-2; TRBD1 is a possible D gene (6 bases). Trimming removed 5 bases from V and 4 bases from J, with 11 bases in between. The CDR3 consists of 13 residues. Germline V CDR1 and CDR2: SGHVS, FQNEAQ. The CDR3 region has the DNA TGTGCCAGCAGCCCGCGGGACACCTATGGCTACACCTTC. It yields the protein CASSPRDTYGYTF.

A few counts support this clone. This chain links TRBV27 with TRBJ1-1, with D tentatively TRBD1 (5 bases). Germline lookup yields CDR1 MNHEY and CDR2 SMNVEV (reference sequence). Trimming cost V 3 bases and J 4 bases, with 9 bases left between them. The CDR3 has 13 amino acids. In DNA, the CDR3 is TGTGCCAGCAGTTTCGGGGGAGTCACTGAAGCTTTCTTT. Encoded protein: CASSFGGVTEAFF.

The chain recombines TRBV25-1 with TRBJ1-1, with TRBD1 as a possible D gene (6 bases). V lost 1 base to trimming and J lost 11 bases, with 17 bases between them. The germline CDR1 and CDR2 sequences are MGHDK and SYGVNS. The CDR3 length is 14 residues. Here the CDR3 reads CASSELGGQMYAFF. DNA for the CDR3: TGTGCCAGCAGTGAATTAGGTGGACAGATGTATGCTTTCTTT.

This clone appeared once. The chain has TRBV6-1 and TRBJ1-1; D ambiguous. Germline V gene sequence: CDR1 MNHNS, CDR2 SASEGT. The V gene lost 2 bases and the J gene lost 1 base, with 8 bases spanning the gap. CDR3 length: 14 amino acids. CDR3 in amino acids: CASSELTQNTEAFF. In nucleotides, the CDR3 is TGTGCCAGCAGTGAACTAACCCAGAACACTGAAGCTTTCTTT.

The chain employs TRBV27 and TRBJ2-5; D gene uncertain. Looked up from germline, CDR1 is MNHEY and CDR2 is SMNVEV (reference sequence). The CDR3 totals 11 residues. V was shortened by 8 bases and J by 5 bases, with 9 bases between the two germline ends. CDR3 in amino acids: CASGPRETQYF. The CDR3 DNA follows: TGTGCCAGCGGCCCTAGGGAGACCCAGTACTTC.

The gene calls are TRBV30 and TRBJ2-1; TRBD2 agrees at 10 bases. The V and J ends lost 8 bases and 10 bases, in that order; junction bases with no gene match: 8. The CDR3 is made up of 12 amino acids. From germline, CDR1 is GTSNPN and CDR2 SVGIG (reference sequence). CDR3 loop: CAGLAGEWEQFF. The CDR3 DNA sequence: TGTGCCGGGCTAGCGGGAGAATGGGAGCAGTTCTTC. Filled out from reference TRBV30 and TRBJ2-1, the complete variable domain reads SQTIHQWPATLVQPVGSPLSLECTVEGTSNPNLYWYRQAAGRGLQLLFYSVGIGQISSEVPQNLSASRPQDRQFILSSKKLLLSDSGFYLCAGLAGEWEQFFGPGTRLTVL.

This clone was picked up a small number of times. The CDR3 DNA sequence: TGTGCCATCAGCGAGGGACTAGCGGGACAAGAGACCCAGTACTTC. Translating gives CAISEGLAGQETQYF. The chain is built from TRBV10-3 and TRBJ2-5, with 13 nucleotides matching TRBD2. V was pared by 6 bases and J by 2 bases, with 3 bases of the junction left unmatched. The CDR3 consists of 15 residues. In germline, CDR1 is ENHRY, CDR2 SYGVKD.

The rearrangement links TRBV6-5 to TRBJ2-7; a possible D gene is TRBD2 (5 bases). V was shortened by 4 bases and J by 5 bases, with 12 bases between the two germline ends. The CDR3 sequence is 13 residues long. Per the germline V gene, CDR1 is MNHEY and CDR2 is SVGAGI. The CDR3 region is CASSSVERDEQYF. CDR3 sequence (DNA): TGTGCCAGCAGTTCGGTGGAGAGGGACGAGCAGTACTTC.

This clone was observed a single time. The chain uses TRBV27 and TRBJ1-5; weak D call: TRBD1 (5 bases). The V and J ends lost 3 bases and 7 bases respectively, with 10 bases between them. Germline CDR1 reads MNHEY; CDR2 reads SMNVEV (reference sequence). The CDR3 has 13 amino acids. In DNA, the CDR3 is TGTGCCAGCAGTTTCAGGGAGGGCCAGCCCCAGCATTTT. The encoded protein is CASSFREGQPQHF.